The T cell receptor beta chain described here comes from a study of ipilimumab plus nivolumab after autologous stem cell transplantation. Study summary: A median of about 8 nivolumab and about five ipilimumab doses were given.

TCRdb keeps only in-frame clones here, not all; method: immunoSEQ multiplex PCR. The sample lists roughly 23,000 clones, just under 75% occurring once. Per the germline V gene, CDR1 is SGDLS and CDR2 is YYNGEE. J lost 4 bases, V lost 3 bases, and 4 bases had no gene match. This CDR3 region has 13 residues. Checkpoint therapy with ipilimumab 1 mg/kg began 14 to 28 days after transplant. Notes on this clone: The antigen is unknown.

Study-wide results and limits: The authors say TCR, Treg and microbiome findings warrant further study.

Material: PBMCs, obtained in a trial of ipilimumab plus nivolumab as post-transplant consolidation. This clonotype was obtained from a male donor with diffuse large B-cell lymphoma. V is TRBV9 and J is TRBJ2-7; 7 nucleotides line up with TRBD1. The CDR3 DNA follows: TGTGCCAGCAGCGGAGGGACAGTTTACGAGCAGTACTTC. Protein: CASSGGTVYEQYF. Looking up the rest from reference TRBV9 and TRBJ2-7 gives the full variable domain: DSGVTQTPKHLITATGQRVTLRCSPRSGDLSVYWYQQSLDQGLQFLIQYYNGEERAKGNILERFSAQQFPDLHSELNLSSLELGDSALYFCASSGGTVYEQYFGPGTRLTVT.